A selection of T cell receptor beta chains follows, all from one sample in a study of early T cells in non-severe SARS-CoV-2 infection. TCRdb redid the calling of the 5' RACE reads with MiXCR, one entry per CDR3 protein. The profile covers over 85,000 distinct CDR3 sequences, with around 13% appearing a single time and less than 8% taken by the ten largest. What was sequenced was whole blood. The receptors here all came from an adult who was a healthcare worker with PCR-confirmed SARS-CoV-2 infection or an uninfected control (not recorded which). Both conserved end residues are part of each CDR3. D genes are given only for firm matches. Clone size is stated in some rows and not others, as once, few, many or a class when expanded.

d_call	v_call	clone_size	j_call	cdr3_nt	cdr3_aa
-	TRBV6-5	-	TRBJ2-5	TGTGCCAGCAGCCTGACCCAATCGGAGACCCAGTACTTC	CASSLTQSETQYF
TRBD1	TRBV6-2/TRBV6-3	-	TRBJ1-5	TGTGCCAGCAGCCGGGACAGTACCAATCAGCCCCAGCATTTT	CASSRDSTNQPQHF
-	TRBV12-3/TRBV12-4	-	TRBJ2-4	TGTGCCAGCAGCACCCTTACGAGCCCAAACATTCAGTACTTC	CASSTLTSPNIQYF
-	TRBV4-1	-	TRBJ2-5	TGCGCCAGCACGGGCGCGGTCGGAGAGACCCAGTACTTC	CASTGAVGETQYF
-	TRBV10-2	many	TRBJ1-3	TGCGCCAGCAGGCAGGATCGCTCTGGAAACACCATATATTTT	CASRQDRSGNTIYF
-	TRBV7-9	-	TRBJ2-3	TGTGCCAGCAGCTTATCGAGGGATAACACAGATACGCAGTATTTT	CASSLSRDNTDTQYF
-	TRBV7-2	many	TRBJ1-1	TGTGCCAGCAGCTCCGGCATCGACACTGAAGCTTTCTTT	CASSSGIDTEAFF
-	TRBV6-2/TRBV6-3	-	TRBJ2-1	TGTGCCAGCGGGGAATCCTACAATGAGCAGTTCTTC	CASGESYNEQFF
-	TRBV18	-	TRBJ1-1	TGTGCCAGCTCACGTAGATCAAAGTTAGTAGGCACTGAAGCTTTCTTT	CASSRRSKLVGTEAFF
-	TRBV7-2	-	TRBJ1-2	TGTGCCAGCACCCAGAGGGCAGGACGAGAGGGCTACACCTTC	CASTQRAGREGYTF
TRBD1	TRBV4-3	many	TRBJ2-7	TGCGCCAGCAGCCAAGGCGGGACAGGGATCTACGAGCAGTACTTC	CASSQGGTGIYEQYF
-	TRBV27	-	TRBJ2-5	TGTGCCAGCAGCGTGGAGGGAAGGGGTCGAGAGACCCAGTACTTC	CASSVEGRGRETQYF
-	TRBV28	-	TRBJ1-3	TGTGCCAGCAGAAGGACACTTTGGAACACCATATATTTT	CASRRTLWNTIYF
TRBD1	TRBV20-1	-	TRBJ2-7	TGCAGTGCTAGAGATCCTGGGACAGGGAACTACGAGCAGTACTTC	CSARDPGTGNYEQYF
-	TRBV11-2	many	TRBJ2-1	TGTGCCAGCAGCTTAGCAACTAGGCGGGGTGGTGAGCAGTTCTTC	CASSLATRRGGEQFF
TRBD2	TRBV5-1	-	TRBJ2-7	TGCGCCAGCAGCTACGGGGGGGCTACCGAGCAGTACTTC	CASSYGGATEQYF
TRBD2	TRBV4-1	-	TRBJ2-1	TGCGCCAGCAGCCGGGGACTAGCGGGAGGGCCGCGGTACAATGAGCAGTTCTTC	CASSRGLAGGPRYNEQFF
TRBD1	TRBV5-4	-	TRBJ2-7	TGTGCCAGCAGCTTGACAGGGGCCTACTACGAGCAGTACTTC	CASSLTGAYYEQYF
-	TRBV27	many	TRBJ2-5	TGTGCCAGCAGTTTATCTAGGGTAGAGACCCAGTACTTC	CASSLSRVETQYF
-	TRBV6-6	few	TRBJ1-3	TGTGCCAGCAGTTACGGGACCACGATTTCCTCTGGAAACACCATATATTTT	CASSYGTTISSGNTIYF
TRBD2	TRBV4-1	-	TRBJ2-3	TGCGCCAGCAGCCAAGTGCCAGCGGGACTAGCGAAGGATACGCAGTATTTT	CASSQVPAGLAKDTQYF
-	TRBV4-3	many	TRBJ1-4	TGCGCCAGCAGCCAAGATCTGTCCAGGGGCTCTTTGGAAAAACTGTTTTTT	CASSQDLSRGSLEKLFF
-	TRBV9	-	TRBJ2-7	TGTGCCAGCAGCATAACCGACAGCTCCTACGAGCAGTACTTC	CASSITDSSYEQYF
-	TRBV6-1	few	TRBJ1-4	TGTGCCAGCAGCGTCCAAGCGGCTAATGAAAAACTGTTTTTT	CASSVQAANEKLFF
-	TRBV28	few	TRBJ1-2	TGTGCCAGCAGTTCAACAAACTATGGCTACACCTTC	CASSSTNYGYTF
-	TRBV7-2	many	TRBJ2-7	TGTGCCAGCAGCCCCACCGCCGATACAATCACGGCCTACGAGCAGTACTTC	CASSPTADTITAYEQYF
-	TRBV28	few	TRBJ1-1	TGTGCCAGCAGTTCGGGCGCCCGGCTTGAAGCTTTCTTT	CASSSGARLEAFF
TRBD1	TRBV6-6	-	TRBJ1-1	TGTGCCAGCAGTTCAGGGGGGAACACTGAAGCTTTCTTT	CASSSGGNTEAFF
-	TRBV7-2	few	TRBJ2-2	TGTGCCAGCAGCTTGCTTGTATCCACCGGGGAGCTGTTTTTT	CASSLLVSTGELFF
-	TRBV20-1	few	TRBJ2-7	TGCAGTGGAGACAAATCCTACGAGCAGTACTTC	CSGDKSYEQYF
-	TRBV14	few	TRBJ1-1	TGTGCCAGCAGCCCTATCGGACACCCGCGGAACACTGAAGCTTTCTTT	CASSPIGHPRNTEAFF
-	TRBV12-3/TRBV12-4	many	TRBJ1-4	TGTGCCAGCAGTTTACAGGGCGAGGGAACTAATGAAAAACTGTTTTTT	CASSLQGEGTNEKLFF
-	TRBV4-3	many	TRBJ1-6	TGCGCCAGCAGCCAAGAACTTAGCAGGCCCCACTATTCACCCCTCCACTTT	CASSQELSRPHYSPLHF
-	TRBV6-2/TRBV6-3	-	TRBJ2-5	TGTGCCAGCCAAGGCCTGGTTGGGGAGACCCAGTACTTC	CASQGLVGETQYF
-	TRBV25-1	many	TRBJ2-1	TGTGCCAGCAGTCTGACCCTAAGCTCCTACAATGAGCAGTTCTTC	CASSLTLSSYNEQFF
-	TRBV27	many	TRBJ2-2	TGTGCCAGCAGTTGGAGGGTCGACACCGGGGAGCTGTTTTTT	CASSWRVDTGELFF
-	TRBV5-1	-	TRBJ2-5	TGCGCCAGCAGCGCCGGTGCGAGACTAGAGGAGGAGACCCAGTACTTC	CASSAGARLEEETQYF
TRBD2	TRBV4-2	few	TRBJ2-7	TGTGCCAGCAGCCAAGGACTAGCGGGAGGGAGCTCCTACGAGCAGTACTTC	CASSQGLAGGSSYEQYF
-	TRBV28	many	TRBJ2-3	TGTGCCAGCAGCTTGCCCGCAGGTAGCGGCACAGATACGCAGTATTTT	CASSLPAGSGTDTQYF
TRBD1	TRBV29-1	-	TRBJ2-7	TGCAGCGCTCGACAGGGGGCGGATTACGAGCAGTACTTC	CSARQGADYEQYF
TRBD2	TRBV28	many	TRBJ2-5	TGTGCCAGCAGTTTGCCTAGCGGGAGAGATTTGGAGACCCAGTACTTC	CASSLPSGRDLETQYF
-	TRBV20-1	few	TRBJ2-7	TGCAGTGCTAGGTTAGGCCGGTGGTACGAGCAGTACTTC	CSARLGRWYEQYF
TRBD1	TRBV5-1	-	TRBJ2-7	TGCGCCAGCAGCTCCGGGACAGGGGCGTCCTACGAGCAGTACTTC	CASSSGTGASYEQYF
-	TRBV15	many	TRBJ2-1	TGTGCCACCAGCAGTAGCCAGGGCAGTGAGCAGTTCTTC	CATSSSQGSEQFF
-	TRBV18	many	TRBJ2-4	TGTGCCAGCTCACCACGTAACAGTCAAGCCAAAAACATTCAGTACTTC	CASSPRNSQAKNIQYF
-	TRBV28	-	TRBJ1-2	TGTGCCAGCAGGCCCCCGTGGGGGCTTTATGGCTACACCTTC	CASRPPWGLYGYTF
-	TRBV7-6	many	TRBJ1-1	TGTGCCAGCAGCTCAGCGGGGGGGGGAACTGAAGCTTTCTTT	CASSSAGGGTEAFF
-	TRBV21-1	-	TRBJ2-7	TGTGCCAGCAGACCACCCTCCTACGAGCAGTACTTC	CASRPPSYEQYF
TRBD2	TRBV24-1	-	TRBJ2-1	TGTGCCACCAGTGGACTAGCGGGGCTCTCCTACAATGAGCAGTTCTTC	CATSGLAGLSYNEQFF
TRBD2	TRBV5-1	-	TRBJ2-1	TGCGCCAGCAGGGGGACTAGCGGGAGCCCCATTGAGCAGTTCTTC	CASRGTSGSPIEQFF